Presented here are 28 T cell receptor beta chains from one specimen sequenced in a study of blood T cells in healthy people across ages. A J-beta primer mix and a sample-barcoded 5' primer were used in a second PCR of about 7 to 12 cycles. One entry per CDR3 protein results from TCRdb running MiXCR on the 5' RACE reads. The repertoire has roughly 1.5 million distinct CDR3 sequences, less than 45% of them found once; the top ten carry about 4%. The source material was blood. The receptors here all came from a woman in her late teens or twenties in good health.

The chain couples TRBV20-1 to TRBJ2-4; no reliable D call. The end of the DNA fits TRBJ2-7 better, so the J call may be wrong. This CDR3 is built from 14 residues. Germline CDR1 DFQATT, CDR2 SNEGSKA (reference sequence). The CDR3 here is CSARPRGEAYEQYF. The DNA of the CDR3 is TGCAGTGCGCGTCCCCGAGGAGAGGCGTACGAGCAGTACTTC.

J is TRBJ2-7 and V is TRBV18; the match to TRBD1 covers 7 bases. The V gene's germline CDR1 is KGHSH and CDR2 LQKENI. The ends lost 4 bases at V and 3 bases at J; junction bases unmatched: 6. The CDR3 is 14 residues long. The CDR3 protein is CASSRRTGSYEQYF. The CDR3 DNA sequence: TGTGCCAGCTCACGTAGGACAGGCAGCTACGAGCAGTACTTC. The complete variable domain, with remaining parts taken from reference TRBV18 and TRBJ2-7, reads NAGVMQNPRHLVRRRGQEARLRCSPMKGHSHVYWYRQLPEEGLKFMVYLQKENIIDESGMPKERFSAEFPKEGPSILRIQQVVRGDSAAYFCASSRRTGSYEQYFGPGTRLTVT.

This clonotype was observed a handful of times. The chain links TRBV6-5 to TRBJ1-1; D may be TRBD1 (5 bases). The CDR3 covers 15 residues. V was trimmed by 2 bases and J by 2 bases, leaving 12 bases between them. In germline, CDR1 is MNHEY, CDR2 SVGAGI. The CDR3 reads CASSYSFWGNTEAFF. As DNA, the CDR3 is TGTGCCAGCAGTTACAGTTTCTGGGGCAACACTGAAGCTTTCTTT.

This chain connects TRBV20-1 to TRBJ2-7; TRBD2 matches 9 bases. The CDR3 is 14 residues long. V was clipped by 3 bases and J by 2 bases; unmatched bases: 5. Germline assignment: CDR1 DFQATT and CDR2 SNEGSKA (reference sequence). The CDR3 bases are TGCAGTGCTAGGAGCGGGGGGATAACCTACGAGCAGTACTTC. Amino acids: CSARSGGITYEQYF.

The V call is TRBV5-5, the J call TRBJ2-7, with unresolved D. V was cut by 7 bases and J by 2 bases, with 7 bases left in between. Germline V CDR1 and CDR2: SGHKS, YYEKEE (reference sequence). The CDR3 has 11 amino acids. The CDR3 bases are TGTGCCAGCTTCCGGGCCTACGAGCAGTACTTC. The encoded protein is CASFRAYEQYF.

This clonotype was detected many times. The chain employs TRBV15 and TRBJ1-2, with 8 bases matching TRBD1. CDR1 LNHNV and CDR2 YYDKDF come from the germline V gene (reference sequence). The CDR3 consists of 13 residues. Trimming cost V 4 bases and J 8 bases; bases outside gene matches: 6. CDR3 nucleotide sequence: TGTGCCACCAGCAAACGGACAGGGCAAGGCTACACCTTC. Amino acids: CATSKRTGQGYTF.

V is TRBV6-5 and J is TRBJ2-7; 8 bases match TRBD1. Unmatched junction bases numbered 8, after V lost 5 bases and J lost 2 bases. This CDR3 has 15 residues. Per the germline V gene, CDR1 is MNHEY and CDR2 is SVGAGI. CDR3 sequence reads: CASSDPDRATYEQYF. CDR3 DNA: TGTGCCAGCAGTGACCCGGACAGGGCAACCTACGAGCAGTACTTC.

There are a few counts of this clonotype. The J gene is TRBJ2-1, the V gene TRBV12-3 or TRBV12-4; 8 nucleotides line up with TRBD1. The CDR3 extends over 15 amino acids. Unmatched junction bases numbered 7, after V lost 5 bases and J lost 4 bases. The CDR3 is CASSPGQGRYNEQFF. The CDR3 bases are TGTGCCAGCAGTCCCGGACAGGGCCGGTACAATGAGCAGTTCTTC.

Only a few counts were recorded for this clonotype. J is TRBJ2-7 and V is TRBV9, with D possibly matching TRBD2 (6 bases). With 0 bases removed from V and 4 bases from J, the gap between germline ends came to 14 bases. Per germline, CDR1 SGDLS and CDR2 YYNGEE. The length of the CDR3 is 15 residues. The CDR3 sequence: CASSVDSSGHYEQYF. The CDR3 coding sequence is TGTGCCAGCAGCGTAGATTCCAGCGGGCATTACGAGCAGTACTTC.

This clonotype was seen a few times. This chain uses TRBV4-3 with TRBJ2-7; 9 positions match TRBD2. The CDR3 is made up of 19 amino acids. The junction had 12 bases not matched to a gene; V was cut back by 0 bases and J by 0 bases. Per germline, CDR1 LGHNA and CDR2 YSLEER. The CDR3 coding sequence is TGCGCCAGCAGCCAAGATCTACTGCTAGCGGGGTTAATCTCCTACGAGCAGTACTTC. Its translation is CASSQDLLLAGLISYEQYF.

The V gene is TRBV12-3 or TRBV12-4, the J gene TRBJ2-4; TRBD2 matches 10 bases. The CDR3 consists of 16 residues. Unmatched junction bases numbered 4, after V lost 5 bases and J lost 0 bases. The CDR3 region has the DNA TGTGCCAGCAGTAAACTAGCGGGGTTAGCCAAAAACATTCAGTACTTC. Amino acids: CASSKLAGLAKNIQYF.

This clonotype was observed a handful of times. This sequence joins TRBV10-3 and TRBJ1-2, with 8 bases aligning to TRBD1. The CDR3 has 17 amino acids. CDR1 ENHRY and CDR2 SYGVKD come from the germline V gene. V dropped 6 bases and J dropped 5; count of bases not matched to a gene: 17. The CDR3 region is CAISETDIGQGPYGYTF. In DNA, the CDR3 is TGTGCCATCAGCGAAACCGATATCGGACAGGGCCCTTATGGCTACACCTTC.

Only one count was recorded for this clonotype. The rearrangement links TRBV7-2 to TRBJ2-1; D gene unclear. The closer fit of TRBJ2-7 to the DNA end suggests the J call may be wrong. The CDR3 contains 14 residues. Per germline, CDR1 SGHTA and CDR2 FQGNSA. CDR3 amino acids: CASTRRVGYNEQYF. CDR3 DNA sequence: TGTGCCAGCACCCGAAGGGTCGGCTACAATGAGCAGTACTTC.

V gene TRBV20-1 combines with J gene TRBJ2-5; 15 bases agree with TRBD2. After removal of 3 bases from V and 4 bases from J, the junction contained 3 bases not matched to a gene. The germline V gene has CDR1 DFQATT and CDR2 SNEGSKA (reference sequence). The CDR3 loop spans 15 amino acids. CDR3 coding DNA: TGCAGTGCTAGCGTGGGACTAGCGGGAGGAGAGACCCAGTACTTC. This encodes CSASVGLAGGETQYF.

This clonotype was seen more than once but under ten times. The chain's CDR3 is CASTDLGNNYGYTF. Written as DNA, the CDR3 is TGTGCCAGCACCGACCTAGGGAATAACTATGGCTACACCTTC. The chain couples TRBV12-3 or TRBV12-4 to TRBJ1-2; D unresolved. V was trimmed by 7 bases and J by 1 base, leaving 13 bases between them. This CDR3 is 14 amino acids long.

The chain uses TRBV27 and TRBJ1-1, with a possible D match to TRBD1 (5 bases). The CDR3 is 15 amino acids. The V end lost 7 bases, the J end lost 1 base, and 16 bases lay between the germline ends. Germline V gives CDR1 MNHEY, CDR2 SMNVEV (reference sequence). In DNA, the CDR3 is TGTGCCAGCAAAAAAAGGGGTTTGACGAACACTGAAGCTTTCTTT. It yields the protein CASKKRGLTNTEAFF.

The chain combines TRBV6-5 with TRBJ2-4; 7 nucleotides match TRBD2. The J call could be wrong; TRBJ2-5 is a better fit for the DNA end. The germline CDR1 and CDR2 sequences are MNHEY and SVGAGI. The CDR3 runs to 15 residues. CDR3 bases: TGTGCCAGCAGTTACCACGGACCGGGGGGAGAGACCCAGTACTTC. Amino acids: CASSYHGPGGETQYF.

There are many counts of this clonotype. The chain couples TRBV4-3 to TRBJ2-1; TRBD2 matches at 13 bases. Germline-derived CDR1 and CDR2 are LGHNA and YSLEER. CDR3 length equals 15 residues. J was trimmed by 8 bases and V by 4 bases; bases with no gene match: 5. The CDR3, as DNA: TGCGCCAGCAGCCTGGGACTAGCGGGAAGCGATGAGCAGTTCTTC. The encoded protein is CASSLGLAGSDEQFF.

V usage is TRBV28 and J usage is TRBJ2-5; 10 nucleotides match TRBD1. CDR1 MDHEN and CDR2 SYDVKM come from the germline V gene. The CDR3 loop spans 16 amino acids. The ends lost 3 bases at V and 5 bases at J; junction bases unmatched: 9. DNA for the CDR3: TGTGCCAGCAGTTTTCCATCGACAGGGGGCGATGAGACCCAGTACTTC. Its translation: CASSFPSTGGDETQYF.

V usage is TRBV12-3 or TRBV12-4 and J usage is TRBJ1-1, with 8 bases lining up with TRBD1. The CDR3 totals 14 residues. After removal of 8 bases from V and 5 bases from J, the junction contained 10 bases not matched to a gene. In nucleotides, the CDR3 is TGTGCCAGCGCAGGGGGCACTATTGGTACTGAAGCTTTCTTT. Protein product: CASAGGTIGTEAFF.

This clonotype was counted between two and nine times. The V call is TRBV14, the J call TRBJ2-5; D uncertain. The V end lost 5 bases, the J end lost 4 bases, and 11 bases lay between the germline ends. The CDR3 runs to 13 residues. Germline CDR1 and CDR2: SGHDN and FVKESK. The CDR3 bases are TGTGCCAGCAGCGAACAGCCTGGAGAGACCCAGTACTTC. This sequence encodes CASSEQPGETQYF.

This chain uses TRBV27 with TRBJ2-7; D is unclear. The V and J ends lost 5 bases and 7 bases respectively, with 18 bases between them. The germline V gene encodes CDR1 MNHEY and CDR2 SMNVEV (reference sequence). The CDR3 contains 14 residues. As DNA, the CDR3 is TGTGCCAGCAGTCGAACCTCCACCTACAATGAGCAGTACTTC. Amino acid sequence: CASSRTSTYNEQYF.

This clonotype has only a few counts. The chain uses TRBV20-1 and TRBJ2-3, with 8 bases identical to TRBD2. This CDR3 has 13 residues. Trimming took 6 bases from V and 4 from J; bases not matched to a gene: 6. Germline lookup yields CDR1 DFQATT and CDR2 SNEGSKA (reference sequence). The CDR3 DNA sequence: TGCAGTGCCTCCCGGGGGGGTCCAGATACGCAGTATTTT. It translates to CSASRGGPDTQYF.

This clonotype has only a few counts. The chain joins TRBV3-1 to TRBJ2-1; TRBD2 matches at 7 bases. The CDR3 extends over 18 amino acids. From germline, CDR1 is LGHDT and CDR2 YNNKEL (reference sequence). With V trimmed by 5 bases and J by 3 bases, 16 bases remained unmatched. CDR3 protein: CASSSPLGGEDVYNEQFF. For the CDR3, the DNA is TGTGCCAGCAGCTCCCCCCTTGGGGGGGAAGATGTCTACAATGAGCAGTTCTTC.

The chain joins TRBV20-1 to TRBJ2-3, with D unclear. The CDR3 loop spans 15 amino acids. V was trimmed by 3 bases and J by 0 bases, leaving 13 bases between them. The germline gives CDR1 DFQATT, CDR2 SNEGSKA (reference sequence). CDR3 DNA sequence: TGCAGTGCTAGTCCGGGTGACGGGAGCACAGATACGCAGTATTTT. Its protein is CSASPGDGSTDTQYF.

Here the CDR3 DNA reads TGTGCCAGCAGTACCGACAGGGGCGAGCAGTTCTTC. Translating it yields CASSTDRGEQFF. V usage is TRBV6-6 and J usage is TRBJ2-1, with 8 nucleotides matching TRBD1. Germline V CDR1 and CDR2: MNHNY, SVGAGI (reference sequence). There are 12 residues in the CDR3. The ends lost 5 bases at V and 10 bases at J; junction bases unmatched: 4.

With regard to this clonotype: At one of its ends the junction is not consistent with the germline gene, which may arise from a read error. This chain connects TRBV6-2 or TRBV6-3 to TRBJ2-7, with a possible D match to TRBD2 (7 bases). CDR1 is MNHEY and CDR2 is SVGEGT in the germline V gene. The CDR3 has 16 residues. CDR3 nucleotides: TGTGCCAACAGTTCCCGCGGGGGCAATTGGTCCTACGAGCAGTACTTC. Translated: CANSSRGGNWSYEQYF.

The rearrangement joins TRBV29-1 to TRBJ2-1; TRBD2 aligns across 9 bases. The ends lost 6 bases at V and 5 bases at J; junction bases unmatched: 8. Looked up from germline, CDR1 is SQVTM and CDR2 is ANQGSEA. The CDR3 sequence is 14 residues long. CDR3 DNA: TGCAGCGTCCTTAGCGGGAGAGCTAACAATGAGCAGTTCTTC. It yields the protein CSVLSGRANNEQFF.